This T cell receptor (beta chain) was profiled in a study of T cells in localized non-small cell lung cancer. Assay: immunoSEQ multiplex PCR; the TCRdb copy retains only in-frame clones and omits some. The sample lists 53,000 or so clones; 80% to 95% were seen once. The CDR3 contains 13 residues. Germline lookup yields CDR1 MNHEY and CDR2 SMNVEV (reference sequence). V shed 6 bases, J shed 7 bases, and the junction held 5 bases outside the gene matches. This clone is a singleton in its sample. Its antigen is not identified. Study-wide results and limits: When the top 100 tumor clones were examined, a median about 60 of them also appeared in the adjacent lung, which was paired and uninvolved. Because sequencing included only one region (of the tumor), heterogeneity remains possible. Uninvolved nearby lung showed the greatest T cell clonality, exceeding that found in tumor. Higher T cell density in the blood was associated with longer overall survival, whereas higher adjacent-lung clonality associated with shorter survival.

Material: peripheral blood, obtained before any cancer treatment. The receptor's source is a man aged 35 to 69 with stage I lung adenocarcinoma. The chain is built from TRBV27 and TRBJ1-2; 10 bases match TRBD1. This chain's CDR3 is CASRLGTGAGYTF. The CDR3 nucleotides read TGTGCCAGCAGGTTAGGGACAGGGGCTGGCTACACCTTC.